This T cell receptor (beta chain) was obtained from a study of cytomegalovirus exposure and HLA in healthy donors (dated by TCRdb to the late 2010s). For context, the study as a whole: An earlier analysis of approximately 640 of the donors reported 250 to 350 Gb of sequence data and roughly 100 million unique TCR beta sequences from 150 million to 200 million T cells. An early release covering 500 to 750 HLA-typed donors comprised about 300 gigabases of sequencing data and about 90 million unique TCR sequences. Of the roughly 390 genotyped donors, 65% to 90% fell in the genetic ancestry cluster associated with self-reported Caucasian donors. The study aimed to test whether cataloging public T cell receptors could reveal signatures of past pathogen exposure. The T cell repertoires of 666 subjects were profiled by immunosequencing and related to cytomegalovirus serostatus. In addition to the first cohort of 500 to 850 subjects, a separate validation cohort of under 150 different subjects was used. The study combined high-throughput TCR immunosequencing, statistical association of individual TCRs with disease status, and machine learning to predict cytomegalovirus infection status. A later analysis re-analyzed previously published TCR beta repertoires from 500 to 700 donors and added high-resolution HLA genotyping to study TCR occurrence patterns. Rather than drawing on any new phenotypic data, the later analysis identified candidate immune exposures from TCR beta sequences and the way those sequences occurred across donors. An earlier analysis of 450 to 750 of the donors used high-throughput TCR beta sequencing to judge whether each TCR beta V gene segment behaved as functional or pseudogenic. Donor age, sex, ethnicity and CMV serostatus were compiled together with the repertoire data. In a later genetic analysis, genome-wide SNP genotypes for about three fifths of the roughly 670 donors were used, and that subset was treated as a discovery cohort. Every repertoire in the discovery cohort had been generated on one and the same sequencing platform. HLA typing included class I and class II loci at four-digit resolution. Typing coverage varied by locus: roughly 629-640 donors for A, B, C, DRB1 and DQB1; approximately 500 for DQA1; nearly 610 for DPA1; approximately 470 for DPB1. About five DR-DQ haplotypes were treated as single units for association and clustering because of strong linkage in the cohort. Among 398 genotyped donors of the cohort, an average of about 240,000 unique TCR beta nucleotide sequences were sequenced per donor, roughly 18% of them non-productive. Study-level results and caveats: It was suggested by the authors that the approach could potentially be generalized to other disease states and immunological phenotypes. A total of fewer than 200 TCR beta chains were listed by the study as associated with cytomegalovirus. Only TCR beta chains were sequenced in this cohort, and the absence of alpha or paired-chain data limited detectable features. In an earlier analysis of over 550 of the donors, most TCR beta V segments were observed in productive rearrangements about 90% or about 30% of the time, broadly matching IMGT annotations. A later genetic analysis associated a missense DCLRE1C variant with V-gene and J-gene trimming of TCR beta chains, and an independent cohort replicated the association. Most TCR sequences were observed very rarely across donors, whereas some public TCRs were present in many individuals. Most CMV-associated TCR beta chains appeared to be HLA-restricted in a later analysis, and the HLA associations seemed to be driven largely by CMV exposure. Correlated functional status among segregating V segments might reflect linkage disequilibrium, but an unknown experimental factor could not be ruled out. The sequencing pipeline was judged likely to have produced a cluster of highly shared sequence variants as a technical artifact. Compared with the approximately 600-donor mean, donors in an Asian-associated ancestry cluster had fewer N-insertions in productive TCRs, according to a later genetic analysis. The only immune exposure information available for the cohort was CMV serostatus. In a later analysis, several top co-occurrence clusters were reported to appear linked to parvovirus B19, influenza, CMV and Epstein-Barr virus. Assigning TCR associations to individual alleles was difficult when HLA alleles, especially DR and DQ, strongly co-occurred. Cytomegalovirus status was reported to be diagnosed by the classifier with high specificity and sensitivity in both the original and validation cohorts. At a false discovery rate of 0.05, a later analysis linked under 20,000 TCR beta sequences to specific HLA alleles. Sequencing depth was assumed to be roughly uniform across donors in the presence/absence analyses, though that assumption may not hold. A further reported finding was that TCR beta sequences accurately predicted the HLA-A and HLA-B alleles for most subjects in the first cohort. The 87-base-pair reads could not distinguish some IMGT-functional V segments, including TRBV6-2 and TRBV6-3, so those segments were excluded. Because counts were too low, around 17 rarely observed V segments, including chromosome 9 orphons, were left out of the earlier analysis of a few hundred of the donors. According to a later analysis, TCR association rates differed among HLA loci, with DRB1 alleles showing the most associated TCRs and HLA-C alleles showing the fewest. A few of the identified cytomegalovirus-associated TCR beta chains were confirmed in vitro to be specific for cytomegalovirus antigens. In a later analysis, HLA-associated TCR beta chains were found to be more clonally expanded and to have lower generation probabilities than equally common non-associated chains. HLA typing was unavailable for some donors at each locus, so association tests used only the typed subset.

Libraries were built with the immunoSEQ multiplex PCR assay. The multiplex PCR relied on a mix of 60 forward primers for TCR Vbeta segments and 13 reverse primers for TCR Jbeta segments. A multiplex PCR assay on genomic DNA amplified the CDR3 region of rearranged TCR beta genes. On the Illumina HiSeq System, the amplified TCR beta libraries were sequenced as 87-base-pair reads. On the study's bioinformatics: Across the 666 repertoires, a later analysis counted approximately 75 million unique TCR beta chains, 8.5 million to 12 million of which were shared by at least two donors. A nearest-neighbor algorithm error-corrected the raw reads and collapsed the reads into unique sequences, merging closely related sequences to remove PCR and sequencing errors. V, D and J gene segments were assigned by aligning CDR3 sequences to IMGT reference sequences. For a sequence to be retained, at least a six-nucleotide match to both a V gene segment and a J gene segment was required. A rearrangement was called productive if the CDR3 had no stop codons and remained in frame with V and J, and every other rearrangement was called non-productive. Following IMGT convention, CDR3 was defined as the stretch from the second conserved V-encoded cysteine up to the conserved J-encoded phenylalanine. The earlier analysis of 500 to 650 of the donors excluded any sequence lacking an unambiguous match to a single V gene segment. In an earlier analysis of 450 to 700 of the donors, V segments were called functional above 56.7% productive rearrangements and were called segregating when the between-donor standard deviation exceeded 5%. A statistical classification framework was developed to diagnose cytomegalovirus status using the catalog of TCR beta chain sequences. In a later analysis, V and J genes were assigned by comparing TCR nucleotide sequences against IMGT/GENE-DB human TR gene sequences. The TCRdist pipeline was used in a later analysis to assign CDR3 sequences and most-parsimonious VDJ recombination scenarios. In a later analysis, every TCR beta chain was defined by the combination of its CDR3 amino acid sequence and its V-gene family, and reads without a unique V-gene family were dropped. A later analysis removed 450 to 600 highly shared, low-generation-probability nucleotide sequences to deal with suspected cross-contamination and a sequencing artifact. For each public chain, a later analysis derived a clonal expansion index from normalized ranks of inferred template counts within each repertoire. In a later analysis, generation probabilities were computed using a VDJ recombination model fitted to out-of-frame rearrangements, and the results were checked against IGoR. In a later analysis, hypergeometric tests were used to score TCR-TCR, TCR-HLA and TCR-CMV co-occurrence, with a repertoire-size bias correction applied to TCR pairs. In a later analysis, false discovery rates were estimated by permuting HLA or CMV assignments 20 times. In a later analysis, co-occurring TCRs were grouped with DBSCAN, and TCRdist sequence similarity was added when clustering was performed within HLA-allele-positive subsets. Repertoires with fewer than 30,000 or more than 120,000 public chains were left out of co-occurrence clustering, as were several repertoires with anomalous nucleotide sharing. The table comes from immuneACCESS by way of TCRdb, which keeps in-frame sequences with V and J called. Part of the clones is missing from these tables; in studies checked, under half for an unresolved V gene and the rest for unknown reasons. The D gene and trimming were derived from the DNA, and the V and J assignments and clone size from that table. The sample table holds approximately 170,000 clones, of which roughly 80% were seen once. Roughly 1.4% of the sample is held by the ten biggest clonotypes.

The germline V gene provides CDR1 SGHRS and CDR2 YFSETQ. Trimming takes 5 bases off V and 7 bases off J; junction bases not matched to a gene: 11. The CDR3 covers 15 residues, taking in both the cysteine and the phenylalanine. CDR3 DNA only is kept here, 45 bases in frame from base 1. A word on this clone: What antigen it recognizes has not been identified. Base qualities are missing; no much larger clone stands one base away.

The cohort consisted of fewer than 700 healthy bone marrow donors. Cohort members were all nominally healthy when sampled, although unrecorded immune exposures were likely present. The donor tested CMV seropositive and was one of the 289 seropositive cohort members. A peripheral blood sample was provided by each donor, and peripheral blood mononuclear cells were used for TCR beta sequencing. The Qiagen DNeasy Blood Extraction Kit was used to extract genomic DNA from the blood cell samples. This chain joins TRBV5-1 to TRBJ2-7; TRBD2 matches 11 bases in the middle. The sequencing input was PBMCs. The clonotype was recovered from a man aged 45-65 years in good health and CMV-seropositive. The DNA sequence reads TGCGCCAGCAGGCCCGGGACTAGCGGTTATGAAGAGCAGTACTTC. Its translation is CASRPGTSGYEEQYF.